This T cell receptor (beta chain) appears in the sequencing data of a study of CD8+ T cells in alopecia areata. Study background: Treated patients were dosed with oral tofacitinib, taking 5 to 10 mg twice daily. General study findings and limits: Sharing of TCR sequences between patients (possibly for HLA-related reasons) was less clear than in mice. Scalp specimens additionally yield sequences from normal skin's resident alphabeta T cells.

RNA extraction and reverse transcription yielded cDNA as sequencing template. Only in-frame clones appear in the TCRdb table, and some are missing; sequencing was by immunoSEQ multiplex PCR. The sample includes some 110,000 clones, 30% to 40% of them seen just once. There are 13 residues in the CDR3. Germline CDR1 and CDR2: MDHEN and SYDVKM. Trimming stripped 4 bases from V and 5 bases from J, with 11 bases between. This clone was counted only a few times. The target antigen is unknown. This receptor was taken from a human donor with alopecia areata. Sequenced sample: CD4+ T cells sorted from blood. The chain has TRBV28 and TRBJ2-5; D is unclear. The CDR3 nucleotides are TGTGCCAGCAGTTGGGCAGCCGGGGAGACCCAGTACTTC. Amino acid sequence: CASSWAAGETQYF.